This T cell receptor (beta chain) was found in a study of human T cells and chemical hapten exposure (dated by TCRdb to 2020 to 2022). About the investigation overall: For sensitization, 2% DPC in acetone was applied to a roughly 2 cm by roughly 2 cm area of upper inner arm skin. Weekly therapeutic DPC doses were additionally applied to the scalp of patients throughout the roughly 26-week study period. Patch tests used Finn chambers with 0.01% DPC on the upper back, scored after 6 days by International Contact Dermatitis Research Group standards. Alopecia areata with under or over 50% scalp involvement, alopecia totalis and alopecia universalis were represented in the patient cohort, which was mostly female. The libraries were sequenced as a pool, and the TCR yield per sample differed mostly because of small variations in library volumes within the pool. The study tracked peripheral blood TCR repertoire changes in vivo during primary and secondary sensitization to the hapten diphenylcyclopropenone (DPC) in alopecia patients. Blood was sampled from patients pre-sensitization (week 0) and at 2, 6 and about 24 weeks after DPC sensitization. About 29 alopecia patients gave blood for TCR sequencing at one to four time points (pre-sensitization, 2, 6 and 24 weeks).

The time point label on this specimen signifies: patch test 1, 2 weeks after DPC sensitization. The treatment or condition label for this specimen denotes: therapeutic diphenylcyclopropenone sensitization with weekly scalp DPC. At every patch-test visit, the blood draw took place before the patch test was put on. To be eligible, patients had to be aged 18 to 70, diagnosed with alopecia and judged suitable for DPC therapy, while pregnant patients were excluded. Unfractionated whole blood was collected in Tempus Blood RNA tubes, and total RNA was extracted from that blood. The germline V gene (reference sequence) supplies CDR1 DFQATT and CDR2 SNEGSKA. The CDR3 covers 14 residues, taking in both the cysteine and the phenylalanine. Left in the record is the CDR3 DNA by itself, 42 bases read in frame from the first base. Germline trimming: 6 bases from V, 3 bases from J; junction bases outside gene matches: 8.

Comments on this clonotype: It has no known antigen specificity. Base qualities were left out, and no much larger clone turns up one base away.

The study at large found these results: Significantly more large CDR3 similarity clusters were formed by expanded TCRs than by pre-sensitization or healthy control sets, consistent with antigen-driven responses. After repeated subsampling, changes were observed in the strength of the expansion versus patch-test correlation and in the threshold at which the correlation became significant. DPC sensitization did not change how many TCRs were above 1 in 1000 frequency, and no evidence was found of alterations in global repertoire structure. Because all patients had alopecia, a presumed autoimmune disease, the immune response of the patients might differ from that of healthy individuals. The number of PT1 expanded TCRs positively correlated with patch test score, significant at thresholds 8, 16 and 32 but not 4.

Libraries were made using RACE. The data were produced on a NextSeq 500. During library preparation, unique molecular identifiers were attached to individual cDNA molecules so that TCRs could be counted quantitatively and reproducibly. For every blood RNA sample, sequencing covered both the TCR alpha and TCR beta chains. The paper's data handling went like this. A median of about 89,000 TCRs per sample was observed, with a range of about 20,000 to 750,000. V, J and CDR3 annotation of the TCR reads was performed with the Decombinator software suite. Every sample was subsampled to the same number of TCRs (28,000) for the PS versus PT1 abundance plots. Expanded TCRs were defined as absent before sensitization and observed at least eight times at the 2-week time point. The public reads were run again by TCRdb, first through fastp at Q25 and then through MiXCR, and only productive beta chains were kept. Rows merge per CDR3 protein into single entries with the most common DNA and genes. In this record, the V and J calls reflect TCRdb's handling and not the investigators' own analysis. In this sample the table shows 150,000 to 200,000 distinct CDR3 sequences, approximately 20% of which occur a single time. The ten biggest clones cover about 6.7% of the sample.

This TCR derives from a woman between 45 and 60 years old with alopecia areata. Some clones in this sample may be carry-over from other donors' samples. Sequences were derived from whole blood, sampled in connection with sensitization to the hapten diphenylcyclopropenone (DPC). This chain joins TRBV20-1 to TRBJ1-5; 7 bases in between match TRBD1. Here is the DNA: TGCAGTGCCTTCACAGGGGCCTCCAATCAGCCCCAGCATTTT. The encoded protein is CSAFTGASNQPQHF.